This T cell receptor beta chain was recorded in a study of T cells in Graves' hyperthyroidism and ophthalmopathy. In the study overall: Peripheral blood was acquired at first diagnosis, ahead of any therapy whatsoever. Findings and limits, study-wide: Blood also contained most expanded thyroid clonotypes above 0.001.

About this clonotype itself: Its matching antigen is unknown.

Amplified TCR beta CDR3 regions came from RNA transcripts. The primer set for the first-round RT-PCR of the TCR CDR3 was HTBI. TCRdb reprocessed the multiplex PCR reads with MiXCR, giving one entry per CDR3 protein. The repertoire holds hundreds of thousands of distinct CDR3 sequences, under 45% seen once, with roughly 30% in the top ten. With 7 bases removed from V and 2 bases from J, the gap between germline ends came to 13 bases. From germline, CDR1 is SNHLY and CDR2 FYNNEI. The CDR3 has 14 amino acids. Those with hyperthyroidism were 18 to 65 years old, newly diagnosed, and ill for under 2 months.

The rearrangement uses TRBV2 and TRBJ2-3; D may correspond to TRBD1 or TRBD2 (5 bases each). Sequenced: blood. This sequence was found in a woman aged 40 to 49 with Graves' hyperthyroidism. For the CDR3, the DNA is TGTGCCAGCATCCGGGACCAAAACACAGATACGCAGTATTTT. Translation gives CASIRDQNTDTQYF.